This TCR beta chain was sequenced for a study of lymphopenia after photon versus proton radiotherapy. In germline, CDR1 is SEHNR, CDR2 FQNEAQ (reference sequence). The CDR3 is made up of 14 amino acids. J gave up 6 bases and V 3 bases, and 4 bases lay outside the gene matches. The protocol was immunoSEQ multiplex PCR, while the TCRdb copy is restricted to in-frame clones and leaves out a portion. The repertoire holds approximately 7,200 clones, with about 92% as singletons. Study findings and constraints: Oligoclonal CD8+ Temra expansion after nadir drove photon patients' diversity drop. A bigger post-nadir fall in TCR diversity correlated inversely with survival time in deceased patients. Proton therapy kept repertoires fairly stable, unlike photons, which gained effector/memory cells.

In regard to this clone: What it recognizes is unknown.

The TCR comes from a woman in her 50s with cholangiocarcinoma. The sequencing used peripheral blood, collected from a patient treated with photon-based radiotherapy. The chain recombines TRBV7-9 with TRBJ1-2; 10 nucleotides align to TRBD1. The CDR3 nucleotides read TGTGCCAGCAGCTTGGGACAGGGGAACCATGGCTACACCTTC. It translates to CASSLGQGNHGYTF.